This record covers a single T cell receptor (beta chain). The sample comes from a study of shared clonotypes between healthy human individuals. Looking at the study overall: Each donor had three CD4 naive, three CD4 memory, two CD8 naive and one CD8 memory plate.

Naive CD8 isolation took CD45RO-negative cells positively selected for CCR7 and excluded terminally differentiated effector memory CD45RA+ cells. HIV-negative, healthy adults without recent acute infections or vaccinations were the donors. Genomic DNA (from each subset) was split evenly across several immunoSEQ plates. Sequenced by immunoSEQ multiplex PCR; TCRdb stores in-frame clones only, minus some. The sample includes roughly 650,000 clones, around 96% of them seen just once. Material: naive CD8+ T cells sorted from blood. The TCR sequence derives from a woman in her thirties in good health.

The CDR3: CASSPRQGLKNEQFF. The CDR3, as DNA: TGTGCCAGCTCACCAAGACAGGGCTTGAAGAATGAGCAGTTCTTC. The J gene is TRBJ2-1, the V gene TRBV18; 7 bases match TRBD1. Germline lookup yields CDR1 KGHSH and CDR2 LQKENI. The CDR3 sequence is 15 residues long. The ends lost 2 bases at V and 7 bases at J; junction bases unmatched: 8.